This T cell receptor (beta chain) is from a study of blood T cells in healthy people across ages. The study's findings and limits: Bulk PBMC profiling left naive and antigen-experienced comparisons inconclusive. Naive T cell percentage strongly correlated with TCR beta diversity.

A sample-barcoded 5' primer and a J-beta primer mix were used in a second PCR of roughly 6 to 12 cycles. TCRdb passed the 5' RACE reads through MiXCR, listing each CDR3 protein once. The profile shows some 1,800,000 distinct CDR3 sequences, about two fifths of them singletons. This CDR3 region has 15 residues. Germline CDR1 is KGHDR and CDR2 is SFDVKD. The V end lost 1 base, the J end lost 1 base, and 10 bases lay between the germline ends. Concerning this clonotype: Its matching antigen is unknown.

This clonotype originated in a human donor in good health. Material: blood. The chain combines TRBV24-1 with TRBJ2-7; D possibly matches TRBD1 or TRBD2 (6 bases each). CDR3 DNA sequence: TGTGCCACCAGTGATTTCCAAGGGGGGTCCTACGAGCAGTACTTC. It encodes CATSDFQGGSYEQYF.